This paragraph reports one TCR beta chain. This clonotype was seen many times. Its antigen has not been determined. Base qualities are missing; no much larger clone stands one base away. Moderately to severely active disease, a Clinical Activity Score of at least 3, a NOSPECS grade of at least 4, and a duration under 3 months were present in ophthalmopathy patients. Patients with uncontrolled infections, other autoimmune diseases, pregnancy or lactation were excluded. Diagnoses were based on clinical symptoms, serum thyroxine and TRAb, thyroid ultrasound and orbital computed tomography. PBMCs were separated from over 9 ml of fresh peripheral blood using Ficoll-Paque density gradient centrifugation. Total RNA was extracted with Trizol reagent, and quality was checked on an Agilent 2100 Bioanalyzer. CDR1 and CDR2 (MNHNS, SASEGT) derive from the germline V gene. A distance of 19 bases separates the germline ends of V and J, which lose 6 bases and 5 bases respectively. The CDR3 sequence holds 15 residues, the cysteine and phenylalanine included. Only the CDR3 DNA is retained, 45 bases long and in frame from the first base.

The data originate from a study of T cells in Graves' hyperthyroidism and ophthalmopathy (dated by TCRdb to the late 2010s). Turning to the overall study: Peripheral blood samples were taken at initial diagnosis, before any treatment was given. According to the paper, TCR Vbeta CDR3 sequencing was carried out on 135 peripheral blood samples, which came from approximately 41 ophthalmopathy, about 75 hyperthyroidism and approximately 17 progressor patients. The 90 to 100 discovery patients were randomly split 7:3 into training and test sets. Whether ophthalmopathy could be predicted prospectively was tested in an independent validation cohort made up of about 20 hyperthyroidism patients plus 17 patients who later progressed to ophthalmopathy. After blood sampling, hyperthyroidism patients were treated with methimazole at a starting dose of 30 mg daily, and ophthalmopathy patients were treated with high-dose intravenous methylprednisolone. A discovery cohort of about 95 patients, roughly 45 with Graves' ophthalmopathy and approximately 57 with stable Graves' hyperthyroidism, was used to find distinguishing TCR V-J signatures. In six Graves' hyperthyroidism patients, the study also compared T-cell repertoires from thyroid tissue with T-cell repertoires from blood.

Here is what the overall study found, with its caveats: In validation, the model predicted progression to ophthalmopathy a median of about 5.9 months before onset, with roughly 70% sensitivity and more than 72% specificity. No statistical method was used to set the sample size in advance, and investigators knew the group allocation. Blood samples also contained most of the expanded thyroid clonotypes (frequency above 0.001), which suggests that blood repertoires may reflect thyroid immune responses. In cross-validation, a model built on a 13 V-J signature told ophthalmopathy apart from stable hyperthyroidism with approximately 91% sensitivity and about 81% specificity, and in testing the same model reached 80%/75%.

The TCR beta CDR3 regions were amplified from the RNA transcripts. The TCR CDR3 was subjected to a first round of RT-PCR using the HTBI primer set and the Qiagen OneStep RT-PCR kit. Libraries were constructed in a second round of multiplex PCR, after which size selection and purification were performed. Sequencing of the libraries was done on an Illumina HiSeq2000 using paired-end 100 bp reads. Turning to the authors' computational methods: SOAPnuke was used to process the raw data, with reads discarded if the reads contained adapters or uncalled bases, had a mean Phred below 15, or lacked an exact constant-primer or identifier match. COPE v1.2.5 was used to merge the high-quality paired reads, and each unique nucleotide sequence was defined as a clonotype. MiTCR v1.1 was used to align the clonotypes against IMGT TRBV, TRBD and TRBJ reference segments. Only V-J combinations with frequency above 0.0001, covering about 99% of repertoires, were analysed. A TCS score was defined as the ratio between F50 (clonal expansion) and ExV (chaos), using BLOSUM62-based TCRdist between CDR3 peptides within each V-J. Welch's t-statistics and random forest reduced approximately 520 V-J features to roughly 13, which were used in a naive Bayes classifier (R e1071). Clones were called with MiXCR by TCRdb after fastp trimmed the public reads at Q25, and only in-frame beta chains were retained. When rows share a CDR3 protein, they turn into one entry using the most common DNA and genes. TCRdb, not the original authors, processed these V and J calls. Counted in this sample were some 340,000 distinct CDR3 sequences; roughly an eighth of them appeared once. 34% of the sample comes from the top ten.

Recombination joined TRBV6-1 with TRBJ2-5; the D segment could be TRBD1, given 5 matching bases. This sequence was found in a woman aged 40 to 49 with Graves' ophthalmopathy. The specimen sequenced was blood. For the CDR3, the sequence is CASSPLGRGGETQYF. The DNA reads TGTGCCAGCAGCCCCCTTGGAAGGGGTGGGGAGACCCAGTACTTC.